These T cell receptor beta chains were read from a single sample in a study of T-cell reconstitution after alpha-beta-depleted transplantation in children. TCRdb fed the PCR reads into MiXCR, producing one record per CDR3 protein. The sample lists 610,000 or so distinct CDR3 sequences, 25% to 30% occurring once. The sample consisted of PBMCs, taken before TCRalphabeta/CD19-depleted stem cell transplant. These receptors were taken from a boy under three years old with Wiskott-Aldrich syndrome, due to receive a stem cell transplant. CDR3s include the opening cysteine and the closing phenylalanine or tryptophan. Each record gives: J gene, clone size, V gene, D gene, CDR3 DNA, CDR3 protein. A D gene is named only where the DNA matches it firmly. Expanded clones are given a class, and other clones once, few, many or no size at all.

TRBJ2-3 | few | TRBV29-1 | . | TGCAGCGTGGACAGCCCCAGCACAGATACGCAGTATTTT | CSVDSPSTDTQYF
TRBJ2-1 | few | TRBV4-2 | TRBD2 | TGTGCCAGCAGCCATCGGGACGGGTACCTAGCGGGAGGTTCACATGAGCAGTTCTTC | CASSHRDGYLAGGSHEQFF
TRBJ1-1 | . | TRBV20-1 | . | TGCAGTGCTAGTTGGCTTTTTCCCCTTGAGCTAAAGAACACTGAAGCTTTCTTT | CSASWLFPLELKNTEAFF
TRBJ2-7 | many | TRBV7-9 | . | TGTGCCAGCAGCTTGTCCGCTTACGAGCAGTACTTC | CASSLSAYEQYF
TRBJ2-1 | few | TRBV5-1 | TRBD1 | TGCGCCAGCAGCGAACGTGTCAGGGGGAATGAGCAGTTCTTC | CASSERVRGNEQFF
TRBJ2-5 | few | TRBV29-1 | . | TGCAGCGTGGCCCCCGGGGGGCACCAAGAGACCCAGTACTTC | CSVAPGGHQETQYF
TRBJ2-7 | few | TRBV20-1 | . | TGCAGTGCTAGATGGGGGAGTGTTAACGAGCAGTACTTC | CSARWGSVNEQYF
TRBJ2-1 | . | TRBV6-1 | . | TGTGCCAGCAGTGGGGACAACATTGAGCAGTTCTTC | CASSGDNIEQFF
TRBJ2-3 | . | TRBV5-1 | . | TGCGCCAGCAGCTTGCTTCAGGGAGAGGATACGCAGTATTTT | CASSLLQGEDTQYF
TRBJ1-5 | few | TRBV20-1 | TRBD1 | TGCAGTGCTGGGGCCAGGGGGAGGCCCCAGCATTTT | CSAGARGRPQHF
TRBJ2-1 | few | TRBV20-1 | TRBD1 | TGCAGCGCCCGGGGACAGGGGACGAATGAGCAGTTCTTC | CSARGQGTNEQFF
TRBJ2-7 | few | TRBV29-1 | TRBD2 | TGCAGCGTCGCCCGGGACTATCTCCCCTACGAGCAGTACTTC | CSVARDYLPYEQYF
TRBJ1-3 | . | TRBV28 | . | TGTGCCAGCAGGCGGTGGGCAGCTGGAAACACCATATATTTT | CASRRWAAGNTIYF
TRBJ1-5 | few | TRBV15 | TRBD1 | TGTGCCACCAGCAGAGGCTTCAGGGGGAACAATCAGCCCCAGCATTTT | CATSRGFRGNNQPQHF
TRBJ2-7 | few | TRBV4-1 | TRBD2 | TGCGCCAGCAGCCAAGAGGAGTTAGTTGTGACTAGCGGCATCTCCTACGAGCAGTACTTC | CASSQEELVVTSGISYEQYF
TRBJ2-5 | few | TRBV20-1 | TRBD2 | TGCAGTGCTAGCGGGAGGTTTGCGGAGACCCAGTACTTC | CSASGRFAETQYF
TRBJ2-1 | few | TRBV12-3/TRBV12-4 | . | TGTGCCAGCAGTTTAAGCCAGGTGAACAATGAGCAGTTCTTC | CASSLSQVNNEQFF
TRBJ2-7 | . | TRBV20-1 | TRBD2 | TGCAGTGCTACGGGACTAGCGGGACGCTACGAGCAGTACTTC | CSATGLAGRYEQYF
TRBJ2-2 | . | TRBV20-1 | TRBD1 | TGCAGTGCCTCGGACAGGGGTACGAACACCGGGGAGCTGTTTTTT | CSASDRGTNTGELFF
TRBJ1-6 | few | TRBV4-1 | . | TGCGCCAGCAGCCAAGAGGGACTGAGCTCCTATAATTCACCCCTCCACTTT | CASSQEGLSSYNSPLHF
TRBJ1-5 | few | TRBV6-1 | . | TGTGCCAGCAGAGTCGGCAGGAACAATCAGCCCCAGCATTTT | CASRVGRNNQPQHF
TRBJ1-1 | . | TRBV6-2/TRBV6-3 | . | TGTGCCAGCTGCCGGCGGGAGGCGAACACTGAAGCTTTCTTT | CASCRREANTEAFF
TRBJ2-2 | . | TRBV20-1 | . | TGCAGTGCTAGCGTCCTTAGGGGCGGCACCGGGGAGCTGTTTTTT | CSASVLRGGTGELFF
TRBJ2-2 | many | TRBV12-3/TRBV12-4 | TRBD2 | TGTGCCAGCAGTTTACGACTAGCGGCCCACACCGGGGAGCTGTTTTTT | CASSLRLAAHTGELFF
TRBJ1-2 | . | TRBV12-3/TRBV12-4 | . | TGTGCCAGCAGTTTCGAGTACGGCAGGTCCTATGGCTACACCTTC | CASSFEYGRSYGYTF
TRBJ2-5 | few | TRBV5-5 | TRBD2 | TGTGCCAGCAGCCTCCCACTAGCGGGAGAGGAGACCCAGTACTTC | CASSLPLAGEETQYF
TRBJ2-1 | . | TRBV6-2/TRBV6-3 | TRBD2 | TGTGCCAGCAGTTACTCGGCCCGGACTAGCATTCTAAATGAGCAGTTCTTC | CASSYSARTSILNEQFF
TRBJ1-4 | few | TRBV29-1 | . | TGCAGCTTCAGGACAGCTAATGAAAAACTGTTTTTT | CSFRTANEKLFF
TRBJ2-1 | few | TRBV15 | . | TGTGCCACCAGCAGAGCCTCCGGCGTCAACAATGAGCAGTTCTTC | CATSRASGVNNEQFF
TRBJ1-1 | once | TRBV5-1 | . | TGCGCCAGCAGCTTCACGGTCCGCAGGGAGAACACTGAAGCTTTCTTT | CASSFTVRRENTEAFF
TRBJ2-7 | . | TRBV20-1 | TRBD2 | TGCAGTGCTAGAGTAGGCGCGGGAGCCTACGAGCAGTACTTC | CSARVGAGAYEQYF
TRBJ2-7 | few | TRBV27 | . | TGTGCCAGCAGACCTGGGGCTCTACGCTTC | CASRPGALRF
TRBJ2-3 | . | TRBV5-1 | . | TGCGCCAGCAGCTTGGCCGTCATCGGCGGATACACAGATACGCAGTATTTT | CASSLAVIGGYTDTQYF
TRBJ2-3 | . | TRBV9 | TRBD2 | TGTGCCAGCAGTTTAACTAGCGGGATCACAGATACGCAGTATTTT | CASSLTSGITDTQYF
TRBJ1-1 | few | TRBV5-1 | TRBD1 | TGCGCCAGCAGCCCTACCGGGACAGGGGCGGGAACTGAAGCTTTCTTT | CASSPTGTGAGTEAFF
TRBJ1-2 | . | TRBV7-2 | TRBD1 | TGTGCAAGCCTAGACAGGGACTATGGCTACACCTTC | CASLDRDYGYTF
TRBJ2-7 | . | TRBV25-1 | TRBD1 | TGTGCCAGCAGTGGGGAACAGGGGGCTGACGACGAGCAGTACTTC | CASSGEQGADDEQYF
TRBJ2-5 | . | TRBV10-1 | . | TGCGCCAGCAGTGAGTCGAACTCAGAGACCCAGTACTTC | CASSESNSETQYF
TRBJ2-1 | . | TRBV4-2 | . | TGTGCCAGCAGCCAAGGTCTAAGCGAGTGGATACGCAATGAGCAGTTCTTC | CASSQGLSEWIRNEQFF
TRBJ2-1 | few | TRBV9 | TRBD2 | TGTGCCAGCAGCACGGAAGGACTAGCGGGGCTCGGCAATGAGCAGTTCTTC | CASSTEGLAGLGNEQFF
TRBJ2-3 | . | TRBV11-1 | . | TGTGCCAGCAGCTTAGAACTGGGCACAGATACGCAGTATTTT | CASSLELGTDTQYF